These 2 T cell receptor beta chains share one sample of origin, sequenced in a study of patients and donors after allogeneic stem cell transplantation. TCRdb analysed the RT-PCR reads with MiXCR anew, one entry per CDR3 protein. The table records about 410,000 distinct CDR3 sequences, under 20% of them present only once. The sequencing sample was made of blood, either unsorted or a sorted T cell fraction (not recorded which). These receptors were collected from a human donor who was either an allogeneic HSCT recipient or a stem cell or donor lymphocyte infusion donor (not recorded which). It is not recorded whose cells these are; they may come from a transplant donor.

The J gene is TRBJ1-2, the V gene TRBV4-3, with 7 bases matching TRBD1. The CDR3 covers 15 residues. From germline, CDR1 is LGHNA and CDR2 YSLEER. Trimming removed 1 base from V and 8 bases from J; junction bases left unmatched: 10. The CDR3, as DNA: TGCGCCAGCAGCCAAGTAGTGACAGGGACATCAGGCTACACCTTC. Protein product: CASSQVVTGTSGYTF.

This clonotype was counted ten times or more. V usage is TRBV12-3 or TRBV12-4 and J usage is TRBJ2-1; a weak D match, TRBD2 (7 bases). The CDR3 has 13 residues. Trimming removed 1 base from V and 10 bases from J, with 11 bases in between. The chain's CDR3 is CASSLVGGQEQFF. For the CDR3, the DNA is TGTGCCAGCAGTTTAGTCGGGGGGCAAGAGCAGTTCTTC.